Included here is one T cell receptor beta chain sequence, with context. The antigen remains unidentified. The PCR contained 60 Vbeta and 13 Jbeta primers. Assay: immunoSEQ multiplex PCR; the TCRdb copy retains only in-frame clones and omits some. The sample records 50,000 to 75,000 clones, approximately 80% being singletons. The data belong to a study of cytomegalovirus exposure and HLA in healthy donors. Study results and caveats: Testing in vitro showed three CMV-associated chains specific for CMV antigens. Most TCR sequences were seen very rarely across donors, but some public TCRs occurred in many. The sole available immune exposure information was CMV serostatus. HLA allele associations emerged for about 16,000 TCR beta sequences in a later analysis, at 0.05 false discovery rate.

This CDR3 region has 17 residues. Germline trimming cut 3 bases from V and 7 bases from J; bases unmatched to any gene: 12. Germline CDR1 is SEHNR and CDR2 is FQNEAQ (reference sequence). Sequenced sample: PBMCs. V and J are TRBV7-9 and TRBJ2-2; 9 nucleotides align to TRBD2. The TCR comes from a human donor in good health. The DNA of the CDR3 is TGTGCCAGCAGCTTCCCGGATAGCGGGAGTGTTAACGGGGAGCTGTTTTTT. Translating gives CASSFPDSGSVNGELFF.